The sequence of this TCR beta chain was determined in a study of a mutant IDH1 vaccine in newly diagnosed glioma. The CDR3 runs 12 residues. Trimming left V 5 bases short and J 1 base short, with 8 bases between. Germline-derived CDR1 and CDR2 are SQVTM and ANQGSEA. Time point noted: week 11, during vaccination. The investigators gave 300 ug of mutant IDH1 20-mer peptide in each vaccine dose, together with topical imiquimod. There were new WHO grade 3 or 4 astrocytomas in the donors, and these were IDH1-mutant and ATRX-lost. Method: immunoSEQ multiplex PCR; TCRdb's copy keeps in-frame clones and lacks some. The sample lists about 36,000 clones; 80% were seen once. Worth noting for this clone: Its antigen remains unknown.

The receptor was isolated from a young woman with glioma. Some clones in this sample may be carry-over from other donors' samples. The sequenced sample was peripheral blood mononuclear cells (PBMCs), obtained from a glioma patient whose treatment included an IDH1 peptide vaccine. This sequence joins TRBV29-1 and TRBJ1-1, with D hard to call. CDR3 DNA sequence: TGCAGCGTTTCCCCAGCGAACACTGAAGCTTTCTTT. Protein: CSVSPANTEAFF. Supplemented by reference TRBV29-1 and TRBJ1-1, the full variable domain reads SAVISQKPSRDICQRGTSLTIQCQVDSQVTMMFWYRQQPGQSLTLIATANQGSEATYESGFVIDKFPISRPNLTFSTLTVSNMSPEDSSIYLCSVSPANTEAFFGQGTRLTVV.